This TCR beta chain was obtained from a study of T-cell reconstitution after alpha-beta-depleted transplantation in children. This clonotype has more than one count but fewer than ten. This sample's TCRbeta library carried unique molecular identifier barcodes. MiXCR, run by TCRdb on the PCR reads, gives a single entry per CDR3 protein. The repertoire consists of 750,000 to 950,000 distinct CDR3 sequences, with roughly 16% occurring once and the leading ten covering roughly 5%. The CDR3 sequence is 17 residues long. The V gene end was trimmed by 2 bases and the J gene end by 5 bases; junction bases not matched to a gene: 9. Looked up from germline, CDR1 is MGHRA and CDR2 is YSYEKL.

The V and J genes are TRBV4-1 and TRBJ2-5; 12 bases match TRBD2. Sample: PBMCs, mostly from graft donor cells, taken 360 days after TCRalphabeta/CD19-depleted stem cell transplant. The TCR sequence derives from a male patient younger than 18 who had a stem cell transplant for acute lymphoblastic leukemia, so the T cells may come from the graft donor. The CDR3 bases are TGCGCCAGCAGCCAATTTGAAAGACTAGCGGGAGTGGAGACCCAGTACTTC. This translates into CASSQFERLAGVETQYF.